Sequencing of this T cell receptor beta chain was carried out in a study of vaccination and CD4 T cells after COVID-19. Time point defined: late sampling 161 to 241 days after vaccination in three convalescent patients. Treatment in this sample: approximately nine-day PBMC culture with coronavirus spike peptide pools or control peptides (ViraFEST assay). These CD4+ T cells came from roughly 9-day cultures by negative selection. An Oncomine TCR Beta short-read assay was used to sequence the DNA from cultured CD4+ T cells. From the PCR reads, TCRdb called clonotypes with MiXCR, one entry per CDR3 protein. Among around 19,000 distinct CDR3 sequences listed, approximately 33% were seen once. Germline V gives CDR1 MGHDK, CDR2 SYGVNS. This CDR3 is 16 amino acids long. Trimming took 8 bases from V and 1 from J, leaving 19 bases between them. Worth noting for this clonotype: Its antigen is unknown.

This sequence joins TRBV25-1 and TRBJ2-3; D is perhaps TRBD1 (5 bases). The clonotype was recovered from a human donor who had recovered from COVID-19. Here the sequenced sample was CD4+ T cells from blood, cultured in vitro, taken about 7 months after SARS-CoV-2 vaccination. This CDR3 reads CASSSARAGRTDTQYF. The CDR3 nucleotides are TGTGCCAGCTCCTCGGCCAGGGCAGGCCGCACAGATACGCAGTATTTT.